These 16 T cell receptor beta chains originate from one sample sequenced in a study. TCRdb recomputed calls from the RT-PCR reads with MiXCR, one row per CDR3 protein. This table holds about 680,000 distinct CDR3 sequences, around 14% found once. The sequenced sample was memory CD4+ T cells from blood. These receptors were obtained from a female donor in good health, serving as a healthy control.

The V gene is TRBV29-1, the J gene TRBJ1-2; the D is unclear. Germline V gene sequence: CDR1 SQVTM, CDR2 ANQGSEA. This CDR3 has 15 amino acids. Trimming shortened V by 0 bases and J by 1 base, and 12 bases separated the two germline ends. The CDR3 region is CSVEDLSPDNYGYTF. The CDR3 coding sequence is TGCAGCGTTGAAGACCTCAGTCCCGATAACTATGGCTACACCTTC.

This clonotype occurred a few times. J is TRBJ2-1 and V is TRBV20-1; no clear D. The CDR3 consists of 14 residues. V was pared by 4 bases and J by 2 bases, with 12 bases between. The germline gives CDR1 DFQATT, CDR2 SNEGSKA (reference sequence). The CDR3 region has the DNA TGCAGTGCTACTCAACGGACCCCCTACAATGAGCAGTTCTTC. It specifies CSATQRTPYNEQFF.

V is TRBV7-2 and J is TRBJ2-5; 11 positions match TRBD2. Germline V gene lookup returns CDR1 SGHTA and CDR2 FQGNSA. This CDR3 region has 18 residues. Unmatched junction bases numbered 8, after V lost 1 base and J lost 1 base. CDR3 sequence reads: CASSLVWLAGGFQETQYF. DNA of the CDR3: TGTGCCAGCAGCTTAGTATGGCTAGCGGGAGGCTTCCAAGAGACCCAGTACTTC.

This clonotype was detected only a few times. This chain uses TRBV6-5 with TRBJ2-2; possibly TRBD2 for D (6 bases). Germline values: CDR1 MNHEY, CDR2 SVGAGI. V shed 2 bases and J shed 1 base, with 8 bases lying between them. The CDR3 runs to 15 residues. The CDR3 bases are TGTGCCAGCAGTTACGAGGGAGGGAACACCGGGGAGCTGTTTTTT. Translating gives CASSYEGGNTGELFF.

This clonotype occurred many times. This chain connects TRBV5-1 to TRBJ2-7; D uncertain. Germline V gene sequence: CDR1 SGHRS, CDR2 YFSETQ. This CDR3 contains 13 residues. V lost 4 bases and J lost 3, with 11 bases in between. CDR3 amino acids: CASSLQDGYEQYF. The CDR3 DNA reads as TGCGCCAGCAGCCTCCAGGACGGCTACGAGCAGTACTTC.

The sample holds many counts of this clonotype. The chain recombines TRBV6-5 with TRBJ1-2; D gene unclear. Between the trimmed V and J ends, which lost 8 bases and 4 bases, there was a span of 17 bases. Germline V gene sequence: CDR1 MNHEY, CDR2 SVGAGI. There are 14 residues in the CDR3. CDR3 nucleotides: TGTGCCAGCGGACTCCAGCCCGCATTCTATGGCTACACCTTC. The encoded protein is CASGLQPAFYGYTF.

This chain connects TRBV25-1 to TRBJ2-2; possible D gene TRBD1, 6 bases. From germline, CDR1 is MGHDK and CDR2 SYGVNS. V gave up 4 bases and J gave up 4 bases, with 19 bases separating them. The CDR3 runs to 17 residues. CDR3 nucleotides: TGTGCCAGCAGTGCCTGGTCAGGGGTGTCGGGCACCGGGGAGCTGTTTTTT. This codes for CASSAWSGVSGTGELFF. The entire variable domain, with the rest obtained from reference TRBV25-1 and TRBJ2-2, is as follows: EADIYQTPRYLVIGTGKKITLECSQTMGHDKMYWYQQDPGMELHLIHYSYGVNSTEKGDLSSESTVSRIRTEHFPLTLESARPSHTSQYLCASSAWSGVSGTGELFFGEGSRLTVL.

This clonotype appeared a few times. The chain is built from TRBV5-1 and TRBJ1-1, with D perhaps TRBD1 (5 bases). Germline CDR1 reads SGHRS; CDR2 reads YFSETQ. The CDR3 length is 16 residues. Between the trimmed V and J ends, which lost 9 bases and 3 bases, there was a span of 24 bases. In nucleotides, the CDR3 is TGCGCCACCCGAGGGGAGGTCGGGCAGAGAGACACTGAAGCTTTCTTT. As protein: CATRGEVGQRDTEAFF.

The chain recombines TRBV7-3 with TRBJ2-5; no definite D call. Germline CDR1 reads SGHTA; CDR2 reads FQGTGA. Trimming cost V 4 bases and J 4 bases, with 10 bases left between them. There are 13 residues in the CDR3. The CDR3 DNA reads TGTGCCAGCAGCTCCGACACGGTAGAGACCCAGTACTTC. This translates into CASSSDTVETQYF.

This clonotype appeared a few times. The chain employs TRBV9 and TRBJ2-3; D may be TRBD1 or TRBD2 (5 bases each). V was trimmed by 3 bases and J by 2 bases, leaving 16 bases between them. In germline, CDR1 is SGDLS, CDR2 YYNGEE. This CDR3 has 16 amino acids. The DNA for the CDR3 is TGTGCCAGCAGCGCCCTGGGGCTAGCTATCACAGATACGCAGTATTTT. Its translation: CASSALGLAITDTQYF.

This clonotype has just a few counts. This rearrangement joins TRBV5-1 to TRBJ2-3; D remains unclear. Germline V lookup: CDR1 SGHRS, CDR2 YFSETQ. The CDR3 totals 17 residues. V lost 2 bases to trimming and J lost 5 bases, with 21 bases between them. The CDR3 loop is CASSFTKTGSQLDTQYF. The CDR3 region has the DNA TGCGCCAGCAGCTTTACTAAAACCGGCAGCCAACTAGATACGCAGTATTTT.

The genes are TRBV19 and TRBJ1-2, with TRBD1 matching over 7 bases. The CDR3 runs 16 residues. Germline trimming cut 6 bases from V and 0 bases from J; bases unmatched to any gene: 10. Looked up from germline, CDR1 is LNHDA and CDR2 is SQIVND (reference sequence). This CDR3 is CASRRGQRSTNYGYTF. CDR3 DNA: TGTGCCAGTAGGAGGGGGCAGAGATCTACTAACTATGGCTACACCTTC.

This clonotype has more than one count but fewer than ten. V gene TRBV11-2 combines with J gene TRBJ2-7, with D perhaps being TRBD1 or TRBD2 (6 bases each). The V end was cut by 2 bases, the J end by 4 bases, with 21 bases between. Germline V gene lookup returns CDR1 SGHAT and CDR2 FQNNGV. This CDR3 has 17 residues. The chain's CDR3 is CASSLTGAQTGSYEQYF. Here the CDR3 DNA reads TGTGCCAGCAGCTTAACGGGGGCACAGACGGGTAGTTACGAGCAGTACTTC.

This clonotype has a handful of counts. This rearrangement joins TRBV6-6 to TRBJ1-2; TRBD1 matches at 12 bases. The germline CDR1 and CDR2 sequences are MNHNY and SVGAGI (reference sequence). This CDR3 is 16 amino acids long. After removal of 0 bases from V and 5 bases from J, the junction contained 4 bases not matched to a gene. Here the CDR3 reads CASSYSGQGAGYGYTF. In DNA, the CDR3 is TGTGCCAGCAGTTACTCGGGACAGGGGGCAGGTTATGGCTACACCTTC.

This rearrangement joins TRBV5-1 to TRBJ2-1, with 9 bases lining up with TRBD2. The CDR3 runs 14 residues. Germline values: CDR1 SGHRS, CDR2 YFSETQ. Trimming took 4 bases from V and 9 from J; bases not matched to a gene: 8. The CDR3, as DNA: TGCGCCAGCAGCCCGGGACTAGCTTCCCGTGAGCAGTTCTTC. This codes for CASSPGLASREQFF.

This chain links TRBV2 with TRBJ2-1; possibly TRBD1 for D (7 bases). In germline, CDR1 is SNHLY, CDR2 FYNNEI. The CDR3 is 14 amino acids. Trimming left V 8 bases short and J 7 bases short, with 18 bases between. CDR3 nucleotide sequence: TGTGCCAGCGCCCGGGACAGCGGAGGGAATGAGCAGTTCTTC. Protein: CASARDSGGNEQFF.